This is a list of T cell receptor beta chains from one sample in a study of OX40 agonist ivuxolimab in advanced cancers. Method: immunoSEQ multiplex PCR; TCRdb's copy keeps in-frame clones and lacks some. Of around 15,000 clones listed, around 83% were seen once; the top ten hold 0.55% to 0.7%. The source material was CD4+ or CD8+ T cells sorted from blood, sampled in a trial of the OX40 agonist ivuxolimab. The source is an adult with an advanced solid tumor such as melanoma, head and neck, liver or kidney cancer. Both conserved end residues are part of each CDR3. A D gene is named only where the DNA matches it firmly. Not every row has a clone size; where given, it reads once, few, many or a size class.

clone_size: few; v_call: TRBV5-8; j_call: TRBJ2-7; d_call: TRBD2; cdr3_aa: CASSFLAGLAGGSYEQYF; cdr3_nt: TGTGCCAGCAGCTTTTTGGCGGGACTAGCGGGAGGTTCCTACGAGCAGTACTTC
clone_size: .; v_call: TRBV5-6; j_call: TRBJ2-1; d_call: .; cdr3_aa: CASSLRLVTHNEQFF; cdr3_nt: TGTGCCAGCAGCCTGAGACTAGTAACCCACAATGAGCAGTTCTTC
clone_size: .; v_call: TRBV19; j_call: TRBJ1-5; d_call: .; cdr3_aa: CASRPNSNQPQHF; cdr3_nt: TGTGCCAGTAGACCTAATAGCAATCAGCCCCAGCATTTT
clone_size: .; v_call: TRBV4-1; j_call: TRBJ2-2; d_call: .; cdr3_aa: CASSQDLLPGHRGAVF; cdr3_nt: TGCGCCAGCAGCCAAGATCTCCTCCCCGGCCACCGGGGAGCTGTTTTT
clone_size: once; v_call: TRBV4-2; j_call: TRBJ1-1; d_call: .; cdr3_aa: CASSQDQALNTEAFF; cdr3_nt: TGTGCCAGCAGCCAAGATCAGGCGCTGAACACTGAAGCTTTCTTT
clone_size: once; v_call: TRBV5-1; j_call: TRBJ2-7; d_call: .; cdr3_aa: CASSYEVHGPSYEQYF; cdr3_nt: TGCGCCAGCAGCTACGAAGTCCACGGACCTTCCTACGAGCAGTACTTC
clone_size: .; v_call: TRBV5-1; j_call: TRBJ1-5; d_call: .; cdr3_aa: CASSLLPGDYQPQHF; cdr3_nt: TGCGCCAGCAGCTTGTTGCCAGGAGATTATCAGCCCCAGCATTTT
clone_size: .; v_call: TRBV29-1; j_call: TRBJ1-1; d_call: .; cdr3_aa: CSVDGSTGRITEAFF; cdr3_nt: TGCAGCGTTGACGGGTCCACAGGGCGGATCACTGAAGCTTTCTTT
clone_size: .; v_call: TRBV30; j_call: TRBJ2-5; d_call: .; cdr3_aa: CAWSGQWDGQYF; cdr3_nt: TGTGCCTGGAGTGGACAATGGGACGGGCAGTACTTC
clone_size: .; v_call: TRBV4-2; j_call: TRBJ1-3; d_call: .; cdr3_aa: CASSRDRVSEGTIYF; cdr3_nt: TGTGCCAGCAGCCGCGACAGAGTGTCTGAGGGCACCATATATTTT
clone_size: .; v_call: TRBV9; j_call: TRBJ2-2; d_call: TRBD2; cdr3_aa: CASSEWVAGETGELFF; cdr3_nt: TGTGCCAGCAGCGAGTGGGTAGCGGGGGAGACCGGGGAGCTGTTTTTT
clone_size: .; v_call: TRBV5-4; j_call: TRBJ1-2; d_call: .; cdr3_aa: CASSFTQSYGYTF; cdr3_nt: TGTGCCAGCAGCTTCACACAGTCCTATGGCTACACCTTC